One TCR beta chain is described in this entry. This sample was included in a study of blood T cell repertoires in COVID-19. For the study at large: The United States, Italy and Spain supplied acute and convalescent COVID-19 samples. T cells, B-cell-depleted T cells, or PBMCs supplied cDNA or gDNA.

After removal of 3 bases from V and 4 bases from J, the junction contained 15 bases not matched to a gene. This CDR3 is built from 20 residues. CDR1 is LNHDA and CDR2 is SQIVND in the germline V gene (reference sequence). Authors' analysis steps: Amplifying reference gene primers gave estimates of nucleated cell counts. Assay: immunoSEQ multiplex PCR; the TCRdb copy retains only in-frame clones and omits some. V and J calls and clone size follow that table, whereas D and trimming were derived from the DNA. The data contain about 90,000 clones, approximately 90% of them singletons. The sequenced material came from peripheral blood. V is TRBV19 and J is TRBJ2-5, with 15 nucleotides matching TRBD2. The TCR sequence derives from a human donor with active COVID-19. The donor label of this sample is uncertain. CDR3 residues: CASSIRGGLAGGHRRETQYF. The CDR3 region has the DNA TGTGCCAGTAGTATTCGCGGGGGACTAGCGGGGGGCCATAGACGAGAGACCCAGTACTTC.